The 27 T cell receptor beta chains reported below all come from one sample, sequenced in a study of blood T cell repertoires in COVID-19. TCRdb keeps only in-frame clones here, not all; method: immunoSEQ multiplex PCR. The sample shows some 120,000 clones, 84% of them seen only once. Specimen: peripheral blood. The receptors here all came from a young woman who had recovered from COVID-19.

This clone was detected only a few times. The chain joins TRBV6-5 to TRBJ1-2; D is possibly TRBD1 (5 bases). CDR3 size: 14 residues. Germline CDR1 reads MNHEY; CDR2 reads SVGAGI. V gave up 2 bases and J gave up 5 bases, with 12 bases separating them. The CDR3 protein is CASSYRHGGYGYTF. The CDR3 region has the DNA TGTGCCAGCAGTTACCGGCACGGGGGATATGGCTACACCTTC.

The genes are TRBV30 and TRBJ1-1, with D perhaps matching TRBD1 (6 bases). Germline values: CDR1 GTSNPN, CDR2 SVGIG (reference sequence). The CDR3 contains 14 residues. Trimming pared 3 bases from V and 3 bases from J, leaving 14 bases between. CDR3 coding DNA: TGTGCCTGGAGCCCCCTCGACAGGTACACTGAAGCTTTCTTT. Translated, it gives CAWSPLDRYTEAFF.

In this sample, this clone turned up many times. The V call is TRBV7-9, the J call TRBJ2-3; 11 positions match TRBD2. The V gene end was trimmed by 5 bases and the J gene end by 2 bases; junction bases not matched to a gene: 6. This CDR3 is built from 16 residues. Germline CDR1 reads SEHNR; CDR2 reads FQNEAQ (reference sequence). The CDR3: CASSAVAGGPTDTQYF. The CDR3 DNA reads TGTGCCAGCAGCGCGGTAGCGGGAGGGCCCACAGATACGCAGTATTTT.

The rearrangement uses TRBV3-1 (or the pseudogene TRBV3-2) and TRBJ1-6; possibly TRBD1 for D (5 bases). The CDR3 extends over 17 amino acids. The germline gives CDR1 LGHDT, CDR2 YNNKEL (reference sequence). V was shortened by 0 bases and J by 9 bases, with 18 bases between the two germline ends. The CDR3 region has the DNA TGTGCCAGCAGCCAAGAGAAGTTGTGGCAGGGTGGTTCACCCCTCCACTTT. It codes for CASSQEKLWQGGSPLHF.

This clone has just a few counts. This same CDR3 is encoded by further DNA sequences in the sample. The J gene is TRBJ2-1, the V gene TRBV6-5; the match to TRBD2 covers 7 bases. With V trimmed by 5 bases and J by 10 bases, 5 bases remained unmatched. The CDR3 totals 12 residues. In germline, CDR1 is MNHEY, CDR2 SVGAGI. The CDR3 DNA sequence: TGTGCCAGCAGTAAGCGGGGAGGGGAGCAGTTCTTC. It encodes CASSKRGGEQFF.

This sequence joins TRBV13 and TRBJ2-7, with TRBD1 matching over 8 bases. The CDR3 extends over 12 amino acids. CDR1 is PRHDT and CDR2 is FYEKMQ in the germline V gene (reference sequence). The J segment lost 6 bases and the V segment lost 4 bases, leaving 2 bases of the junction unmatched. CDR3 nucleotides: TGTGCCAGCAGCTCTGACAGGGGCGAGCAGTACTTC. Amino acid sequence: CASSSDRGEQYF.

The CDR3 DNA reads as TGTGCCAGCAGCTTGGGGGGAGAAGAGACCCAGTACTTC. It specifies CASSLGGEETQYF. The chain has TRBV5-6 and TRBJ2-5, with a tentative D call TRBD2 (5 bases). CDR3 length equals 13 residues. V lost 0 bases, J lost 3 bases, and 6 bases lay in between. Germline V gene lookup returns CDR1 SGHDT and CDR2 YYEEEE.

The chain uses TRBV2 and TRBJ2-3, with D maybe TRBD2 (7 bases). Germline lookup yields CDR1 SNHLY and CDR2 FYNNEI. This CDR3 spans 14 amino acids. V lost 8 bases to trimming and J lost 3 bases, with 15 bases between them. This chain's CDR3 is CASQEGGATDTQYF. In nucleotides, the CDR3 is TGTGCCAGCCAAGAGGGGGGGGCAACAGATACGCAGTATTTT.

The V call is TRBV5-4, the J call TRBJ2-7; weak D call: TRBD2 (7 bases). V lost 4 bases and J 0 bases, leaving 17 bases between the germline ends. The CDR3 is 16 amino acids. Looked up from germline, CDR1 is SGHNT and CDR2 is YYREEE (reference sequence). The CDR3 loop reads CASSRGASANSYEQYF. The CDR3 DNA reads TGTGCCAGCAGCCGGGGGGCTAGCGCGAACTCCTACGAGCAGTACTTC.

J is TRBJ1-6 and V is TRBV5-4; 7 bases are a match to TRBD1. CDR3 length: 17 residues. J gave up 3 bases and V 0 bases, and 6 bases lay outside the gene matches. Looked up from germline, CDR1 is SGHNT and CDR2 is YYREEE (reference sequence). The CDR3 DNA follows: TGTGCCAGCAGCTTGGAGAGTTGGGACAGCTATAATTCACCCCTCCACTTT. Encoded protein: CASSLESWDSYNSPLHF.

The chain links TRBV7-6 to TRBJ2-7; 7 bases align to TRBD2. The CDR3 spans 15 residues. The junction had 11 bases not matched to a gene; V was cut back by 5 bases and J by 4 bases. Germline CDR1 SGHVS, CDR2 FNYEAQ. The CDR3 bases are TGTGCCAGCAGCCCTATTTCTAGCGGAATGTACGAGCAGTACTTC. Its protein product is CASSPISSGMYEQYF. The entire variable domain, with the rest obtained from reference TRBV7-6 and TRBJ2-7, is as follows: GAGVSQSPRYKVTKRGQDVALRCDPISGHVSLYWYRQALGQGPEFLTYFNYEAQQDKSGLPNDRFSAERPEGSISTLTIQRTEQRDSAMYRCASSPISSGMYEQYFGPGTRLTVT.

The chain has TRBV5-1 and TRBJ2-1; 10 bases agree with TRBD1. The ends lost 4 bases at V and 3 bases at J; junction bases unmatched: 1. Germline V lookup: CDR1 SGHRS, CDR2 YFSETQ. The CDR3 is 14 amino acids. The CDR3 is CASSRTGGYNEQFF. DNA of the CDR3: TGCGCCAGCAGCCGGACAGGGGGCTACAATGAGCAGTTCTTC. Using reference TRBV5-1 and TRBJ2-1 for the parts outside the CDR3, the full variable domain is KAGVTQTPRYLIKTRGQQVTLSCSPISGHRSVSWYQQTPGQGLQFLFEYFSETQRNKGNFPGRFSGRQFSNSRSEMNVSTLELGDSALYLCASSRTGGYNEQFFGPGTRLTVL.

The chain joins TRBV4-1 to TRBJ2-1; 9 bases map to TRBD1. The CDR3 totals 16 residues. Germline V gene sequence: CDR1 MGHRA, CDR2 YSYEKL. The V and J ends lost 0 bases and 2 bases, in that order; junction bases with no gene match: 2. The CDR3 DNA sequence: TGCGCCAGCAGCCAAGACGACAGGGGGACCTACAATGAGCAGTTCTTC. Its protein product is CASSQDDRGTYNEQFF.

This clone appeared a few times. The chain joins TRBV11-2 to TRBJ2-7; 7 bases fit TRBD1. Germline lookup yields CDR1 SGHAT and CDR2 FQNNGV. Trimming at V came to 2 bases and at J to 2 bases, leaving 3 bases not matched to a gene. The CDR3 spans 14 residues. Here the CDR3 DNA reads TGTGCCAGCAGCTTACTGGGACAGACCTACGAGCAGTACTTC. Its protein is CASSLLGQTYEQYF.

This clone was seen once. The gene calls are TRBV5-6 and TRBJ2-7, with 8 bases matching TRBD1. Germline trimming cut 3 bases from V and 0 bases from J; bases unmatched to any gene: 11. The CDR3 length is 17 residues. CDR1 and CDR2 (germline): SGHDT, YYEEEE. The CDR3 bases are TGTGCCAGCAGCTCCACCTGGGACAGGCCGAGCTCCTACGAGCAGTACTTC. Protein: CASSSTWDRPSSYEQYF.

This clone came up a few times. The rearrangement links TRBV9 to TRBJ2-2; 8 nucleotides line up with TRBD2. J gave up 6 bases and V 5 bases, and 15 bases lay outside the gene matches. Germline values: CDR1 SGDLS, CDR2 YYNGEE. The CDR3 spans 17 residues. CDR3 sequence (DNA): TGTGCCAGCAGGGCCCAACCAGGCGGGAGGAGTGCCGGGGAGCTGTTTTTT. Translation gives CASRAQPGGRSAGELFF.

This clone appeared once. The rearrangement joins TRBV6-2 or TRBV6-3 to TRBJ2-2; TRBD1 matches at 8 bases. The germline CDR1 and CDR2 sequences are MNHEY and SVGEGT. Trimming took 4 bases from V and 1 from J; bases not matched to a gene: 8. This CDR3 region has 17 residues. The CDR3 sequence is CASSSIQGALNTGELFF. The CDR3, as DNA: TGTGCCAGCAGTTCTATTCAGGGGGCGTTGAACACCGGGGAGCTGTTTTTT.

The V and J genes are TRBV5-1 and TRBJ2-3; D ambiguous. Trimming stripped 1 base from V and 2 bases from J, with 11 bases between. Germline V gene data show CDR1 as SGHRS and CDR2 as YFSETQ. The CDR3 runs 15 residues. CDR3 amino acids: CASSLISVTTDTQYF. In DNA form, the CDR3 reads TGCGCCAGCAGCTTGATTTCGGTTACCACAGATACGCAGTATTTT.

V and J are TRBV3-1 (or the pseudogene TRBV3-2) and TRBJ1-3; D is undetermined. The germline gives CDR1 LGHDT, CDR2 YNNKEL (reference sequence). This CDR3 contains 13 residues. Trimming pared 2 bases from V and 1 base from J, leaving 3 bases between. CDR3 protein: CASSQSSGNTIYF. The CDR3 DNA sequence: TGTGCCAGCAGCCAATCTTCTGGAAACACCATATATTTT.

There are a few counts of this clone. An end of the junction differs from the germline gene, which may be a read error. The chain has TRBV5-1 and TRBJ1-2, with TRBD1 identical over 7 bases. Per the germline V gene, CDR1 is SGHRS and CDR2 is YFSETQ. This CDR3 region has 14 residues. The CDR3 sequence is CASSPEPGTASIPF. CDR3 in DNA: TGCGCCAGCAGCCCAGAACCCGGGACAGCCTCCATCCCCTTC.

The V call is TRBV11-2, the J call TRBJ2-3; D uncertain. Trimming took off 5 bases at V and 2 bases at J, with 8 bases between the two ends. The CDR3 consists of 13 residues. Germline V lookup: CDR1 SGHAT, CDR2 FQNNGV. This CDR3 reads CASSHTLTDTQYF. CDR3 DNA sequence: TGTGCCAGCAGCCACACCCTCACAGATACGCAGTATTTT.

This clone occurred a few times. CDR3 residues: CASRGGLDGYTF. The CDR3 DNA follows: TGTGCCAGCAGAGGGGGCCTTGATGGCTACACCTTC. The chain carries TRBV25-1 and TRBJ1-2, with 7 bases identical to TRBD1. The CDR3 totals 12 residues. After removal of 6 bases from V and 6 bases from J, the junction contained 4 bases not matched to a gene. The germline V gene encodes CDR1 MGHDK and CDR2 SYGVNS.

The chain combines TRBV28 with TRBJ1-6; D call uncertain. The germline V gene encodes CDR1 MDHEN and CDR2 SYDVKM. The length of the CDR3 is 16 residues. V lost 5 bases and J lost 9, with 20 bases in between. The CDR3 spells CASSPPLADTGSPLHF. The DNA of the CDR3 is TGTGCCAGCAGTCCCCCTCTAGCCGATACGGGTTCACCCCTCCACTTT. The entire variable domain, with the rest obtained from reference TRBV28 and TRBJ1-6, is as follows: DVKVTQSSRYLVKRTGEKVFLECVQDMDHENMFWYRQDPGLGLRLIYFSYDVKMKEKGDIPEGYSVSREKKERFSLILESASTNQTSMYLCASSPPLADTGSPLHFGNGTRLTVT.

The CDR3 DNA is TGCAGCGTTGATGAGAGGATCGGCACAGATACGCAGTATTTT. Translating gives CSVDERIGTDTQYF. The rearrangement uses TRBV29-1 and TRBJ2-3; D is unresolved. V dropped 3 bases and J dropped 1 base, with 11 bases sitting between them. The CDR3 is made up of 14 amino acids. Per germline, CDR1 SQVTM and CDR2 ANQGSEA.

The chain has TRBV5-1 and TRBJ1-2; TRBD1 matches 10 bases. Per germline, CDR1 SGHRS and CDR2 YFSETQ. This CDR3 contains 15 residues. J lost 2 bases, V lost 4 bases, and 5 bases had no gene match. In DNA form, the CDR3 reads TGCGCCAGCAGCCAAGGACAGGGGGTAAACTATGGCTACACCTTC. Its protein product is CASSQGQGVNYGYTF.

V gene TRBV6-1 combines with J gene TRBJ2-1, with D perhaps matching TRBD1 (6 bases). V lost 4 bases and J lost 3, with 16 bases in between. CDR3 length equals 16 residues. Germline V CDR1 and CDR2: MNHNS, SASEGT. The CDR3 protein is CASSATDKGDYNEQFF. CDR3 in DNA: TGTGCCAGCAGTGCGACCGACAAGGGGGACTACAATGAGCAGTTCTTC.

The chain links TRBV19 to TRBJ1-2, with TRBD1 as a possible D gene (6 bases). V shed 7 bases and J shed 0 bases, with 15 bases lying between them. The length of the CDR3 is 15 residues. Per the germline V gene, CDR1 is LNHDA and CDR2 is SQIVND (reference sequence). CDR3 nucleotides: TGTGCCAGTACTCGTCTGACAGGAGCTAACTATGGCTACACCTTC. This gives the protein CASTRLTGANYGYTF. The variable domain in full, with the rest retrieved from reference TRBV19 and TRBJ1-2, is DGGITQSPKYLFRKEGQNVTLSCEQNLNHDAMYWYRQDPGQGLRLIYYSQIVNDFQKGDIAEGYSVSREKKESFPLTVTSAQKNPTAFYLCASTRLTGANYGYTFGSGTRLTVV.